This TCR beta chain was sequenced for a study of T cell responses to AZD1222 COVID-19 vaccine. The CDR3 length is 13 residues. In germline, CDR1 is KGHSH, CDR2 LQKENI. The ends lost 3 bases at V and 4 bases at J; junction bases unmatched: 2. Findings and caveats of the study: Clonal diversity was possibly underestimated, and white British individuals and females predominated among donors. Nearly half of spike-specific TCRs reportedly go after variant regions that carry no mutations. Spike-specific TCR breadth and depth rose after two AZD1222 doses. The study found vaccine-associated CD4 TCRs spanning spike, dominant at 160-218 and 743-854.

Assay used: immunoSEQ multiplex PCR; TCRdb lists only in-frame clones, some missing. The profile covers 100,000 or so clones, with nearly 90% appearing a single time and 35% to 45% taken by the ten largest. As regards this clone: Its antigen is as yet unknown.

The clonotype comes from an adult who received the AZD1222 COVID-19 vaccine. Specimen: peripheral blood, collected 28 days after the second AZD1222 dose. The chain carries TRBV18 and TRBJ1-2, with 7 positions matching TRBD1. As DNA, the CDR3 is TGTGCCAGCTCACCCGACAGGGTCTATGGCTACACCTTC. Protein sequence: CASSPDRVYGYTF.